What follows are 14 T cell receptor beta chains derived from one specimen sequenced in a study of memory CD8 T cells in hepatitis C reinfection. Time point specified: pre-reinfection, 55 to 20 weeks before reinfection detection. Sorted cells were sequenced directly ex vivo without any in vitro expansion. The data were produced by immunoSEQ multiplex PCR, yet TCRdb's version contains in-frame clones alone and is incomplete. The sample has over 50,000 clones, 85% to 90% seen once. Specimen: naive CD8+ T cells sorted from blood. These receptors originate from a man aged 18 to 30 with hepatitis C virus infection.

This clone was seen a handful of times. The chain recombines TRBV6-5 with TRBJ1-2; 10 nucleotides agree with TRBD1. Germline CDR1 MNHEY, CDR2 SVGAGI. The CDR3 length is 13 residues. With 10 bases clipped from V and 4 bases from J, the junction kept 6 bases outside the gene matches. The CDR3 reads CATSTGGGYGYTF. CDR3 DNA: TGTGCCACTTCGACAGGGGGCGGCTATGGCTACACCTTC.

This clone has a single count. The chain recombines TRBV15 with TRBJ1-1, with D unresolved. The V and J ends lost 8 bases and 3 bases respectively, with 10 bases between them. This CDR3 has 12 residues. Germline CDR1 and CDR2: LNHNV and YYDKDF (reference sequence). CDR3 in amino acids: CATSGMYTEAFF. The CDR3, as DNA: TGTGCCACCTCCGGGATGTACACTGAAGCTTTCTTT.

The V call is TRBV7-8, the J call TRBJ1-3; D remains unclear. The CDR3 is 14 residues long. Germline lookup yields CDR1 SGHVS and CDR2 FQNEAQ. Trimming shortened V by 1 base and J by 4 bases, and 8 bases separated the two germline ends. The CDR3 loop reads CASSLDPGGNTIYF. CDR3 DNA sequence: TGTGCCAGCAGCTTAGATCCGGGGGGAAACACCATATATTTT.

This CDR3 reads CASSTTSGAEQYV. CDR3 sequence (DNA): TGTGCCAGCAGCACGACTAGCGGCGCCGAGCAGTACGTC. The chain couples TRBV7-2 to TRBJ2-7; TRBD2 matches 9 bases. Trimming removed 5 bases from V and 6 bases from J; junction bases left unmatched: 5. CDR3 size: 13 residues. The germline V gene has CDR1 SGHTA and CDR2 FQGNSA.

The chain is built from TRBV7-2 and TRBJ1-2; no clear D gene. The CDR3 is made up of 12 amino acids. Trimming took 4 bases from V and 7 from J, leaving 10 bases between them. CDR1 and CDR2 (germline): SGHTA, FQGNSA. CDR3: CASSWLLLGYTF. CDR3 bases: TGTGCCAGCAGCTGGCTCCTTCTTGGCTACACCTTC.

The chain carries TRBV5-4 and TRBJ2-5, with D possibly being TRBD2 (6 bases). Germline values: CDR1 SGHNT, CDR2 YYREEE (reference sequence). Trimming stripped 1 base from V and 12 bases from J, with 13 bases between. The CDR3 is made up of 12 amino acids. The CDR3 DNA is TGTGCCAGCAGCTTGACGGGGGAGATTGAGTACTTC. It translates to CASSLTGEIEYF.

The chain is built from TRBV4-1 and TRBJ2-5; 7 bases line up with TRBD2. The CDR3 covers 15 residues. With 1 base clipped from V and 4 bases from J, the junction kept 6 bases outside the gene matches. The germline gives CDR1 MGHRA, CDR2 YSYEKL. For the CDR3, the DNA is TGCGCCAGCAGCCAAGGGGGGGTAGCGGGAGAGACCCAGTACTTC. It encodes CASSQGGVAGETQYF.

The CDR3 DNA is TGTGCCAGCAAATACCAGGGACAGGGATACACCGGGGAGCTGTTTTTT. It is translated as CASKYQGQGYTGELFF. The V gene is TRBV7-9, the J gene TRBJ2-2; 9 bases fit TRBD1. CDR1 and CDR2 from the germline V gene are SEHNR and FQNEAQ (reference sequence). Trimming cost V 7 bases and J 3 bases; bases outside gene matches: 9. CDR3 size: 16 residues.

This chain links TRBV27 with TRBJ2-5; 8 bases are a match to TRBD1. The CDR3 extends over 17 amino acids. Germline values: CDR1 MNHEY, CDR2 SMNVEV (reference sequence). V lost 1 base to trimming and J lost 5 bases; unmatched junction nucleotides: 12. The DNA for the CDR3 is TGTGCCAGCAGTTTATTGGCTGGCAGGGGGCTGGGGGAGACCCAGTACTTC. This encodes CASSLLAGRGLGETQYF.

The chain links TRBV7-8 to TRBJ2-1; 14 nucleotides agree with TRBD2. This CDR3 comprises 15 residues. From germline, CDR1 is SGHVS and CDR2 FQNEAQ. Trimming at V came to 3 bases and at J to 6 bases, leaving 1 base not matched to a gene. Here the CDR3 reads CASSLGLAGVNEQFF. The CDR3 DNA follows: TGTGCCAGCAGCTTGGGACTAGCGGGAGTCAATGAGCAGTTCTTC.

The chain couples TRBV7-6 to TRBJ2-3; 11 bases align to TRBD1. This CDR3 has 18 residues. V shed 0 bases and J 5 bases; nucleotides not matched to a gene: 10. The germline V gene encodes CDR1 SGHVS and CDR2 FNYEAQ. The CDR3 reads CASSLARQDRGRLDTQYF. CDR3 DNA: TGTGCCAGCAGCTTAGCGCGACAGGACAGGGGGCGCCTAGATACGCAGTATTTT.

This chain links TRBV7-9 with TRBJ2-1; 9 bases line up with TRBD2. CDR1 SEHNR and CDR2 FQNEAQ come from the germline V gene (reference sequence). The V and J ends lost 4 bases and 10 bases, in that order; junction bases with no gene match: 11. This CDR3 is 15 amino acids long. The DNA of the CDR3 is TGTGCCAGCAGCTGGGCGGGGGGGGCCTACGGAGAGCAGTTCTTC. Its protein product is CASSWAGGAYGEQFF.

This clone was counted once. This chain links TRBV27 with TRBJ2-3, with D possibly matching TRBD2 (6 bases). Trimming took off 6 bases at V and 6 bases at J, with 16 bases between the two ends. This CDR3 comprises 14 residues. CDR1 and CDR2 from the germline V gene are MNHEY and SMNVEV (reference sequence). The CDR3 spells CASSAGTSPDTQYF. DNA for the CDR3: TGTGCCAGCAGCGCAGGGACTTCACCCGATACGCAGTATTTT.

This clone was seen only a few times. V is TRBV4-3 and J is TRBJ2-3; TRBD1 might be the D (5 bases). This CDR3 region has 15 residues. V lost 0 bases and J 2 bases, leaving 9 bases between the germline ends. CDR1 and CDR2 (germline): LGHNA, YSLEER. CDR3 in amino acids: CASSQEGAITDTQYF. The CDR3 DNA sequence: TGCGCCAGCAGCCAAGAAGGGGCGATCACAGATACGCAGTATTTT.